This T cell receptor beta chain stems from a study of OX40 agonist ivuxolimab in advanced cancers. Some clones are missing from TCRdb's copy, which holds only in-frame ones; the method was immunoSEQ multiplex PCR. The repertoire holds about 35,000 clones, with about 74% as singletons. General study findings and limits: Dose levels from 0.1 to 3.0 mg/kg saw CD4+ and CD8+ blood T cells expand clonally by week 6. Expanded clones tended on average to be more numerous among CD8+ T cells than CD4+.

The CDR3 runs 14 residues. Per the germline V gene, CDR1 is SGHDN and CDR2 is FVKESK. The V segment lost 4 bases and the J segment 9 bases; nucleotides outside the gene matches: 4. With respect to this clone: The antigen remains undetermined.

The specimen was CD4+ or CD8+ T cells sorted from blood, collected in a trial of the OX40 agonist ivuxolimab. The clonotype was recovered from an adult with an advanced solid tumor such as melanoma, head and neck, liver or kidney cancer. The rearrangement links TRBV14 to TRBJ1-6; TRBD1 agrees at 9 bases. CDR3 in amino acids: CASSRDRGSSPLHF. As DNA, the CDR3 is TGTGCCAGCAGCCGAGACAGGGGGAGTTCACCCCTCCACTTT.